This TCR beta chain was profiled in a study of T cell responses to AZD1222 COVID-19 vaccine. Measured with immunoSEQ multiplex PCR; TCRdb has only the in-frame clones, and not every one. The sample includes 95,000 to 110,000 clones, 91% of them seen just once. CDR1 and CDR2 from the germline V gene are MGHRA and YSYEKL. V gave up 4 bases and J gave up 9 bases, with 7 bases separating them. This CDR3 spans 12 amino acids. The specimen comprised peripheral blood, sampled on day 0 of AZD1222 vaccination. The TCR sequence derives from an adult in good health. This sequence joins TRBV4-1 and TRBJ1-6; no clear D gene. The CDR3: CASSRGGSPLHF. The CDR3 DNA is TGCGCCAGCAGCCGGGGAGGTTCACCCCTCCACTTT.